What follows are 30 T cell receptor beta chains derived from one specimen sequenced in a study of T cell repertoires in cytomegalovirus infection. Using its own MiXCR run on the reads, TCRdb lists one record per CDR3 protein. The sample has 120,000 to 150,000 distinct CDR3 sequences, roughly 6% seen once. The material sequenced was PBMCs. The receptors stem from a human donor in good health (CMV status not recorded). Some clones in this sample may be carry-over from other donors' samples.

This clonotype showed up just a few times. Just one base apart from a much larger clone, this may be a read error. The chain carries TRBV7-8 and TRBJ2-2; no reliable D call. This CDR3 comprises 13 residues. Germline V gene data show CDR1 as SGHVS and CDR2 as FQNEAQ. CDR3 residues: CASNLALTGELFF. The CDR3 region has the DNA TGTGCCAGCAACTTAGCACTCACCGGGGAGCTGTTTTTT.

In its sample, this clonotype was seen many times. This chain links TRBV28 with TRBJ1-2, with D uncertain. The CDR3 is 12 residues long. Deletions cut 6 bases from V and 5 bases from J, with 10 bases between. The germline CDR1 and CDR2 sequences are MDHEN and SYDVKM. CDR3 sequence: CASRSPGYGYTF. The CDR3 DNA sequence: TGTGCCAGCAGGTCTCCGGGATATGGCTACACCTTC.

This clonotype occurred many times. V and J are TRBV7-3 and TRBJ1-2; no firm D call. The V gene's germline CDR1 is SGHTA and CDR2 FQGTGA. V shed 3 bases and J shed 4 bases, with 12 bases lying between them. This CDR3 is built from 14 residues. The CDR3 here is CASSFSGAGYGYTF. The CDR3 nucleotides read TGTGCCAGCAGCTTCTCAGGAGCGGGCTATGGCTACACCTTC.

This clonotype was observed many times. The chain combines TRBV2 with TRBJ1-1; possibly TRBD1 for D (6 bases). V was cut by 4 bases and J by 12 bases, with 15 bases left in between. The length of the CDR3 is 12 residues. CDR1 is SNHLY, CDR2 FYNNEI, per germline. CDR3 residues: CASSGTEGGSFF. The CDR3 region has the DNA TGTGCCAGCAGTGGGACAGAGGGGGGATCTTTCTTT.

This clonotype was seen a few times. This sequence joins TRBV2 and TRBJ2-5; D is unclear. V was pared by 1 base and J by 5 bases, with 2 bases between. The CDR3 runs 11 residues. Per the germline V gene, CDR1 is SNHLY and CDR2 is FYNNEI. For the CDR3, the DNA is TGTGCCAGCAGTGAAGTGGAGACCCAGTACTTC. The encoded protein is CASSEVETQYF.

This clonotype was recorded many times. The V and J genes are TRBV20-1 and TRBJ2-3; TRBD2 might be the D (6 bases). The CDR3 extends over 13 amino acids. V lost 3 bases, J lost 3 bases, and 10 bases lay in between. CDR1 is DFQATT, CDR2 SNEGSKA, per germline (reference sequence). The CDR3 DNA reads TGCAGTGCTAGGATACGGGAGACAGATACGCAGTATTTT. It encodes CSARIRETDTQYF.

This clonotype was recorded many times. The chain joins TRBV7-3 to TRBJ2-2; TRBD1 matches at 7 bases. The CDR3 sequence is 17 residues long. V gave up 1 base and J gave up 0 bases; unmatched junction bases: 5. Germline-derived CDR1 and CDR2 are SGHTA and FQGTGA. The CDR3, as DNA: TGTGCCAGCAGCTTAAGCGCTCAGGGGGCGAACACCGGGGAGCTGTTTTTT. It yields the protein CASSLSAQGANTGELFF.

This clonotype was counted ten times or more. The J gene is TRBJ1-5, the V gene TRBV29-1; 8 positions agree with TRBD1. The germline CDR1 and CDR2 sequences are SQVTM and ANQGSEA. This CDR3 contains 13 residues. V lost 5 bases, J lost 4 bases, and 4 bases stayed unmatched. CDR3 sequence: CSVLTGANQPQHF. CDR3 DNA: TGCAGCGTTCTGACAGGGGCGAATCAGCCCCAGCATTTT.

This clonotype was detected many times. The chain links TRBV7-2 to TRBJ1-3; D is unresolved. V lost 0 bases, J lost 0 bases, and 9 bases lay in between. In germline, CDR1 is SGHTA, CDR2 FQGNSA. CDR3 length: 16 residues. The CDR3 loop reads CASSLASIRSGNTIYF. In nucleotides, the CDR3 is TGTGCCAGCAGCTTAGCTTCAATCCGCTCTGGAAACACCATATATTTT.

There are many counts of this clonotype. This chain links TRBV28 with TRBJ2-5; TRBD2 might be the D (6 bases). The CDR3 has 14 amino acids. V lost 6 bases to trimming and J lost 1 base, with 12 bases between them. Germline-derived CDR1 and CDR2 are MDHEN and SYDVKM. The CDR3 nucleotides read TGTGCCAGCAGCTATAGCGGATCCCAAGAGACCCAGTACTTC. Its protein is CASSYSGSQETQYF.

Many counts were recorded for this clonotype. The chain's CDR3 is CAISAGKQETQYF. DNA of the CDR3: TGTGCCATCAGTGCCGGTAAACAAGAGACCCAGTACTTC. V and J are TRBV10-3 and TRBJ2-5; no clear D. With 4 bases removed from V and 2 bases from J, the gap between germline ends came to 8 bases. The germline V gene encodes CDR1 ENHRY and CDR2 SYGVKD. The CDR3 has 13 amino acids.

This clonotype was picked up a small number of times. J is TRBJ2-1 and V is TRBV5-3; a possible D gene is TRBD2 (5 bases). TRBV5-3 is recorded as an ORF, its role being uncertain. This CDR3 is built from 14 residues. Trimming cost V 8 bases and J 2 bases, with 14 bases left between them. Written as DNA, the CDR3 is TGTGCCAGCACTGATTCCGGGACCTACAATGAGCAGTTCTTC. Protein sequence: CASTDSGTYNEQFF.

This clonotype was recorded at least ten times. The genes are TRBV12-3 or TRBV12-4 and TRBJ2-7; unclear D gene. V lost 7 bases to trimming and J lost 3 bases, with 10 bases between them. This CDR3 has 12 amino acids. DNA of the CDR3: TGTGCCAGCACCCCCGACGGCTACGAGCAGTACTTC. The encoded protein is CASTPDGYEQYF.

This clonotype was counted ten times or more. The rearrangement uses TRBV19 and TRBJ2-3, with TRBD2 matching over 11 bases. The CDR3 runs to 15 residues. Germline assignment: CDR1 LNHDA and CDR2 SQIVND (reference sequence). V lost 2 bases, J lost 8 bases, and 6 bases stayed unmatched. In DNA form, the CDR3 reads TGTGCCAGTAGTATATGGCTAGCGGGGGGATCTACGCAGTATTTT. Its translation is CASSIWLAGGSTQYF.

This clonotype was seen repeatedly, ten times or more. The CDR3 sequence is CASSDSTQGVQYGYTF. CDR3 bases: TGTGCCAGCAGTGACTCTACCCAGGGCGTCCAGTATGGCTACACCTTC. This chain uses TRBV6-4 with TRBJ1-2; D possibly corresponds to TRBD1 (5 bases). V lost 0 bases, J lost 5 bases, and 16 bases lay in between. CDR1 is MRHNA and CDR2 is SNTAGT in the germline V gene. The CDR3 contains 16 residues.

This clonotype has ten or more counts. The chain carries TRBV7-9 and TRBJ1-4; D gene ambiguous. V shed 3 bases and J shed 7 bases, with 3 bases lying between them. Germline V gene lookup returns CDR1 SEHNR and CDR2 FQNEAQ (reference sequence). The CDR3 totals 11 residues. CDR3: CASSFTEKLFF. The CDR3 region has the DNA TGTGCCAGCAGCTTCACTGAAAAACTGTTTTTT.

The chain uses TRBV2 and TRBJ2-3; 8 bases line up with TRBD2. Trimming took 6 bases from V and 2 from J; bases not matched to a gene: 7. The CDR3 spans 15 residues. The germline V gene encodes CDR1 SNHLY and CDR2 FYNNEI. DNA of the CDR3: TGTGCCAGCAGCTATACTAGCGGCTACACAGATACGCAGTATTTT. Translation gives CASSYTSGYTDTQYF.

This clonotype appeared many times. The gene calls are TRBV4-1 and TRBJ1-2; no clear D gene. The CDR3 totals 13 residues. V lost 2 bases and J lost 6, with 10 bases in between. Germline CDR1 reads MGHRA; CDR2 reads YSYEKL. The CDR3 loop is CASSQTGRDGYTF. The CDR3, as DNA: TGCGCCAGCAGCCAAACCGGACGGGATGGCTACACCTTC.

This clonotype was observed many times. V and J are TRBV12-3 or TRBV12-4 and TRBJ1-5; D unresolved. The V gene lost 6 bases and the J gene lost 6 bases, with 12 bases spanning the gap. The CDR3 contains 13 residues. In nucleotides, the CDR3 is TGTGCCAGCAGCCCGAGCCAATCTCAGCCCCAGCATTTT. Encoded protein: CASSPSQSQPQHF.

The CDR3 reads CSAPYLEAFF. The CDR3 nucleotides read TGCAGTGCCCCCTATCTTGAAGCTTTCTTT. The genes are TRBV20-1 and TRBJ1-1; D is undetermined. The V gene's germline CDR1 is DFQATT and CDR2 SNEGSKA (reference sequence). This CDR3 is 10 amino acids long. The germline V and J ends were trimmed by 6 bases and 7 bases, with 9 bases remaining between them.

This clonotype was recorded at least ten times. The chain combines TRBV7-9 with TRBJ1-1; D is perhaps TRBD1 (5 bases). The CDR3 totals 13 residues. From germline, CDR1 is SEHNR and CDR2 FQNEAQ (reference sequence). Trimming took 5 bases from V and 4 from J, leaving 11 bases between them. The CDR3 nucleotides read TGTGCCAGCAGCGCCAACACAGGCACTGAAGCTTTCTTT. Residues: CASSANTGTEAFF.

The chain couples TRBV20-1 to TRBJ2-2; D gene unclear. The CDR3 has 14 amino acids. Trimming cost V 4 bases and J 0 bases, with 9 bases left between them. From germline, CDR1 is DFQATT and CDR2 SNEGSKA (reference sequence). CDR3 residues: CSAIFSANTGELFF. Here the CDR3 DNA reads TGCAGTGCTATATTCTCCGCGAACACCGGGGAGCTGTTTTTT.

The chain combines TRBV10-3 with TRBJ1-5; no clear D. The CDR3 runs to 14 residues. The V end lost 3 bases, the J end lost 1 base, and 7 bases lay between the germline ends. Germline CDR1 is ENHRY and CDR2 is SYGVKD. CDR3 amino acids: CAISEQLSNQPQHF. CDR3 sequence (DNA): TGTGCCATCAGTGAACAGCTGAGCAATCAGCCCCAGCATTTT.

This clonotype was recorded at least ten times. The CDR3, as DNA: TGTGCCAGCAGTTTATCGACGGCCTCTTCTAACTATGGCTACACCTTC. Translated, it gives CASSLSTASSNYGYTF. The chain has TRBV28 and TRBJ1-2; D call uncertain. The CDR3 is made up of 16 amino acids. Germline V gene data show CDR1 as MDHEN and CDR2 as SYDVKM. Deletions cut 1 base from V and 0 bases from J, with 12 bases between.

In its sample, this clonotype was seen many times. The CDR3 protein is CASSPGNSYNSPLHF. As DNA, the CDR3 is TGTGCCAGCAGTCCCGGAAACTCGTATAATTCACCCCTCCACTTT. The chain joins TRBV12-3 or TRBV12-4 to TRBJ1-6; D ambiguous. The V gene lost 5 bases and the J gene lost 4 bases, with 12 bases spanning the gap. The CDR3 runs to 15 residues.

V is TRBV2 and J is TRBJ1-1; 9 nucleotides line up with TRBD1. There are 14 residues in the CDR3. With V trimmed by 1 base and J by 6 bases, 3 bases remained unmatched. Germline assignment: CDR1 SNHLY and CDR2 FYNNEI. The CDR3 here is CASSEGTGVSEAFF. In nucleotides, the CDR3 is TGTGCCAGCAGTGAAGGGACAGGGGTTTCTGAAGCTTTCTTT. Complete variable domain (other parts from reference TRBV2 and TRBJ1-1): EPEVTQTPSHQVTQMGQEVILRCVPISNHLYFYWYRQILGQKVEFLVSFYNNEISEKSEIFDDQFSVERPDGSNFTLKIRSTKLEDSAMYFCASSEGTGVSEAFFGQGTRLTVV.

Ten or more counts support this clonotype. CDR3 sequence: CASSERLRDSLLEQYF. CDR3 bases: TGTGCCAGCAGTGAGCGCCTCCGGGACAGCCTGTTGGAGCAGTACTTC. The chain recombines TRBV6-1 with TRBJ2-7, with 7 bases lining up with TRBD1. Per the germline V gene, CDR1 is MNHNS and CDR2 is SASEGT. V lost 3 bases and J lost 7; bases outside the gene matches: 15. The CDR3 has 16 residues.

This chain uses TRBV19 with TRBJ1-1; possible D gene TRBD1, 5 bases. Between the trimmed V and J ends, which lost 3 bases and 4 bases, there was a span of 15 bases. There are 15 residues in the CDR3. Per the germline V gene, CDR1 is LNHDA and CDR2 is SQIVND (reference sequence). Written as DNA, the CDR3 is TGTGCCAGTAGTATGTCTGGGGGAATCCTCACTGAAGCTTTCTTT. It encodes CASSMSGGILTEAFF. Full variable domain (remainder filled in from reference TRBV19 and TRBJ1-1): DGGITQSPKYLFRKEGQNVTLSCEQNLNHDAMYWYRQDPGQGLRLIYYSQIVNDFQKGDIAEGYSVSREKKESFPLTVTSAQKNPTAFYLCASSMSGGILTEAFFGQGTRLTVV.

About this clonotype itself: This may stem from a read error, because a much larger clone lies one nucleotide away. The chain carries TRBV6-8 and TRBJ1-1, with 11 bases identical to TRBD1. CDR1 is MNHGY, CDR2 SAAAGT, per germline. CDR3 length: 15 amino acids. DNA of the CDR3: TGTGTCAGCAGTTACTCGAGGACAGGGGGCTCTGAAGCTTTCTTT. Protein product: CVSSYSRTGGSEAFF.

This clonotype has at least ten counts. The chain couples TRBV2 to TRBJ1-3; 7 bases map to TRBD1. Germline values: CDR1 SNHLY, CDR2 FYNNEI. Trimming took 0 bases from V and 3 from J; bases not matched to a gene: 2. The CDR3 is 15 residues long. In nucleotides, the CDR3 is TGTGCCAGCAGTGAAGCGAACAGGGGTGGAAACACCATATATTTT. Protein product: CASSEANRGGNTIYF.